The source of this T cell receptor beta chain is a study of blood T cell repertoires in COVID-19. Overall study context: Sample material is recorded as cDNA or gDNA derived from T cells, B-cell-depleted T cells, or PBMCs.

Exposed study participants had met a COVID-19 case within 2 weeks before entry. TCRdb keeps only in-frame clones here, not all; method: immunoSEQ multiplex PCR. The sample contains about 140,000 clones, over 80% of which appear only once. The CDR3 runs to 19 residues. Material for sequencing was PBMCs or T cells enriched from blood (not recorded which). The origin of this receptor is a man between 65 and 79 years old who had been exposed to COVID-19. V is TRBV21-1 and J is TRBJ1-1. TRBV21-1 corresponds to a pseudogene. DNA of the CDR3: TGTGCCAGCAGCAAAGCCGCACCTAGGTCGGGTCGTGAGTCGCATCAAGCTTTCTTT. Amino acids: CASSKAAPRSGRESHQAFF.